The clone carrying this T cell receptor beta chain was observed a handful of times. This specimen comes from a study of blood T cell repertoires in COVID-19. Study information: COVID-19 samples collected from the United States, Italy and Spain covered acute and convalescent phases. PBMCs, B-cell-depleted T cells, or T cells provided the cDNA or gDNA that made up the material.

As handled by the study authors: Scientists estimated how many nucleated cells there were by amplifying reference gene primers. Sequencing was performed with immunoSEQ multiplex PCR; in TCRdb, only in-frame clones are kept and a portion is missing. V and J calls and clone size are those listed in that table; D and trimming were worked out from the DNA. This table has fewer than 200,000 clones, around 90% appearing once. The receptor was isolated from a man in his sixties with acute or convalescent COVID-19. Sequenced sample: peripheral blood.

CDR3 nucleotide sequence: TGCGCCAGCAGCCCTGGGACAGGCGGGATGAACACTGAAGCTTTCTTT. This sequence encodes CASSPGTGGMNTEAFF. The chain employs TRBV5-1 and TRBJ1-1; 8 bases are shared with TRBD1. This CDR3 contains 16 residues. The germline V gene encodes CDR1 SGHRS and CDR2 YFSETQ. V trimming: 4 bases; J trimming: 0 bases; junction bases outside the gene matches: 8.